This record looks at one TCR beta chain sequence and its context. V was cut by 5 bases and J by 1 base, with 8 bases left in between. Germline CDR1 and CDR2: SSHAT and FNYEAQ (reference sequence). The length of the CDR3 is 13 residues. Libraries were prepared by immunoSEQ multiplex PCR; TCRdb keeps only in-frame clonotypes and omits some of them. The sample yields 72,000 or so clones, about 89% seen once. The sample belongs to a study of blood T cell repertoires in COVID-19. Study in general: T cells, B-cell-depleted T cells, or PBMCs supplied cDNA or gDNA.

This TCR was sampled from a woman in her fifties or sixties with acute or convalescent COVID-19. Source material: peripheral blood. This rearrangement joins TRBV7-7 to TRBJ2-5; possible D gene TRBD2, 6 bases. The CDR3 coding sequence is TGTGCCAGCAGCCCGGGACTCCAAGAGACCCAGTACTTC. As protein: CASSPGLQETQYF.